This T cell receptor beta chain was identified in a study of blood T cells in healthy people across ages. Notes on the study in general: Relative to aged donors, long-lived donors carried more naive CD4+ cells and displayed higher diversity.

Comments on this clonotype: No antigen is known for it.

Through a sample-barcoded 5' primer and a J-beta primer mix, a second PCR was run for about 7 to 12 cycles. Every cDNA molecule carried a tag from a template-switch adaptor bearing 12 random nucleotides. A single record per CDR3 protein comes from TCRdb applying MiXCR to the 5' RACE reads. Among 1.5 million to 2 million distinct CDR3 sequences listed, approximately 30% were seen once. Germline loops: CDR1 SQVTM, CDR2 ANQGSEA. CDR3 length equals 11 residues. Trimming cost V 7 bases and J 6 bases, with 12 bases left between them. This rearrangement joins TRBV29-1 to TRBJ1-1; D is unresolved. The clonotype was recovered from a woman in her twenties or thirties in good health. The source material was blood. CDR3 sequence: CSAIGGAEAFF. In DNA, the CDR3 is TGCAGCGCGATAGGCGGGGCTGAAGCTTTCTTT.